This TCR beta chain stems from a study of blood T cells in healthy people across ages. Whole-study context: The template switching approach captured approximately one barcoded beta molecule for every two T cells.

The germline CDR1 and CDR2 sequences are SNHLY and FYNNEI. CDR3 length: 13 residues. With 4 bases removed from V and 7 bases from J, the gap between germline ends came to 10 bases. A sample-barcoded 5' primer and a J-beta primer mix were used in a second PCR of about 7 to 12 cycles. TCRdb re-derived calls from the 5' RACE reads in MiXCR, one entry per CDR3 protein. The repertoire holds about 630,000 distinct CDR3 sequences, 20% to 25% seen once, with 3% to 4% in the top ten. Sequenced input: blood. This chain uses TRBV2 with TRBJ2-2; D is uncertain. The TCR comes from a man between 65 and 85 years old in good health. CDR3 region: CASSALGYGELFF. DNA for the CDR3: TGTGCCAGCAGTGCGTTAGGGTACGGGGAGCTGTTTTTT.